A selection of T cell receptor beta chains follows, all from one sample in a study of T cell repertoires in cytomegalovirus infection. MiXCR was run by TCRdb on the reads, yielding one entry per CDR3 protein. The repertoire includes some 220,000 distinct CDR3 sequences, about 12% of them detected once, and 1.6% sits in the top ten. Sequenced sample: PBMCs. All receptors come from a human donor in good health (CMV status not recorded). Some clones in this sample may be carry-over from other donors' samples. Both conserved end residues are part of each CDR3. A D gene is named only where the DNA matches it firmly. Size is stated for part of the rows, as once, few or many counts, or as a class when the clone is expanded.

clone size	J gene	D gene	V gene	CDR3 DNA	CDR3 protein
many	TRBJ2-2	.	TRBV7-2	TGTGCCAGCAGCTTAAGCAAGGGCAGGGGATGGGGCGGGGAGCTGTTTTTT	CASSLSKGRGWGGELFF
.	TRBJ1-4	.	TRBV28	TGTGCCAGCAGTGGCGGCATTGGCAATGAAAAACTGTTTTTT	CASSGGIGNEKLFF
.	TRBJ1-2	.	TRBV10-3	TGTGCCATCAGTCAGGACACCCCTGGCTATGGCTACACCTTC	CAISQDTPGYGYTF
many	TRBJ2-6	.	TRBV19	TGTGCCAGTAGTATCGTACTGGGGATAACTGGGGCCAACGTCCTGACTTTC	CASSIVLGITGANVLTF
many	TRBJ2-5	.	TRBV7-2	TGTGCCAGCAGCTTATTTGCGGGGCTACAAGAGACCCAGTACTTC	CASSLFAGLQETQYF
.	TRBJ1-5	.	TRBV30	TGTGCCTGGAAACAGTCCAATCAGCCCCAGCATTTT	CAWKQSNQPQHF
many	TRBJ2-5	.	TRBV7-9	TGTGCCAGCAGCCCTAGGGGCCCAGAGACCCAGTACTTC	CASSPRGPETQYF
many	TRBJ1-5	.	TRBV7-2	TGTGCCGGCGGCACAGGGAACGATCAGCCCCAGCATTTT	CAGGTGNDQPQHF
many	TRBJ2-3	.	TRBV7-3	TGTGCCAGCAGCTCAGGGTTAGATACGCAGTATTTT	CASSSGLDTQYF
.	TRBJ2-3	TRBD2	TRBV11-2	TGTGCCAGCAGCTTAGCAGCGGGACCCACAGATACGCAGTATTTT	CASSLAAGPTDTQYF
many	TRBJ2-3	TRBD2	TRBV7-2	TGTGCCACATCCCCTAGCGGGGGAACAGATACGCAGTATTTT	CATSPSGGTDTQYF
few	TRBJ2-1	TRBD2	TRBV5-1	TGCGCCAGCAGCTTGGGCGAGCGGGGGGCTGGAAATGAGCAGTTCTTC	CASSLGERGAGNEQFF
many	TRBJ1-5	.	TRBV7-2	TGTGCCAGCAGCCAGACGGACGGTTCGAATCAGCCCCAGCATTTT	CASSQTDGSNQPQHF
many	TRBJ2-5	TRBD1	TRBV27	TGTGCCAGCAGTTCCGTCAGGGGGCGGTCAGGAGAGACCCAGTACTTC	CASSSVRGRSGETQYF
few	TRBJ2-3	.	TRBV6-5	TGTGCCAGCAGACCAGCCGTCCTGAGCACAGATACGCAGTATTTT	CASRPAVLSTDTQYF
many	TRBJ2-7	.	TRBV7-8	TGTGCCAGCAGCCCTCAGTCAGGCCTCTATGAGCAGTACTTC	CASSPQSGLYEQYF
many	TRBJ1-2	.	TRBV7-2	TGTGCCAGCAGCTTAGCTACTTATTCCGCTTATGGCTACACCTTC	CASSLATYSAYGYTF
few	TRBJ1-1	.	TRBV11-3	TGTGCCAGCAGCTTAGGCCCCTCGGGGAACACTGAAGCTTTCTTT	CASSLGPSGNTEAFF
many	TRBJ1-5	.	TRBV10-3	TGTGCCATCAGTGAGTCGATAAGCCAGCCCCAGCATTTT	CAISESISQPQHF
.	TRBJ1-1	.	TRBV3-1	TGTGCCACCAAGGCGGGGATCTTGAACACTGAAGCTTTCTTT	CATKAGILNTEAFF
many	TRBJ1-1	.	TRBV5-4	TGTGCCAGCAGCTTGAACGGGATGAACACTGAAGCTTTCTTT	CASSLNGMNTEAFF
.	TRBJ1-5	.	TRBV10-3	TGTGCCATCAGTGAGGGGAATCAGCCCCAGCATTTT	CAISEGNQPQHF
.	TRBJ1-6	TRBD1	TRBV6-2/TRBV6-3	TGTGCCAGCAGTTTTCCGGGACAGGGACAATCACCCCTCCACTTT	CASSFPGQGQSPLHF
many	TRBJ2-7	.	TRBV7-2	TGTGCCAGCAGCACCCACGGGACGGAGACCTACGAGCAGTACTTC	CASSTHGTETYEQYF
many	TRBJ2-1	.	TRBV7-2	TGTGCCAGCAGCTTACTAGCGTCGAGTAATAATGAGCAGTTCTTC	CASSLLASSNNEQFF
many	TRBJ1-2	.	TRBV7-9	TGTGCCAGCAGCTTAGGGACCTCCTATGGCTACACCTTC	CASSLGTSYGYTF
.	TRBJ1-4	TRBD1	TRBV15	TGTGCCACCAGCAGGACAGGGCCAAGTTTGTTTTTT	CATSRTGPSLFF
many	TRBJ2-3	TRBD2	TRBV3-1	TGTGCCAGCAGCACGGGACTAGCGGGGGGTCCAGATACGCAGTATTTT	CASSTGLAGGPDTQYF
many	TRBJ2-6	.	TRBV7-2	TGTGCCAGCAGCTTGGGACCAAAGGCTGGGGCCAACGTCCTGACTTTC	CASSLGPKAGANVLTF
many	TRBJ2-7	.	TRBV4-1	TGCGCCAGCAGCCAAGATGGGACCGTCCGGTGGGACGAGCAGTACTTC	CASSQDGTVRWDEQYF
many	TRBJ1-1	.	TRBV7-6	TGTGCCAGCAGCTTTGGCCAGGGCACGGGTGAAGCTTTCTTT	CASSFGQGTGEAFF